Presented here are 30 T cell receptor beta chains from one specimen sequenced in a study of shared clonotypes between healthy human individuals. The naive CD8 fraction comprised CD45RO-negative cells positively selected for CCR7 and excluded terminally differentiated effector memory CD45RA+ cells. TCRdb keeps only in-frame clones here, not all; method: immunoSEQ multiplex PCR. This sample has 1.5 million to 2.5 million clones, with around 96% found just once. Material: naive CD8+ T cells sorted from blood. These receptor sequences come from a man aged 18 to 29 in good health.

In DNA, the CDR3 is TGTGCCAGCAGCTGGGGACAGGGGAGAAACACTGAAGCTTTCTTT. It codes for CASSWGQGRNTEAFF. The J gene is TRBJ1-1, the V gene TRBV5-6; 10 nucleotides line up with TRBD1. V gave up 3 bases and J gave up 2 bases; unmatched junction bases: 4. The CDR3 covers 15 residues. CDR1 is SGHDT and CDR2 is YYEEEE in the germline V gene. Full variable domain (rest looked up from reference TRBV5-6 and TRBJ1-1): DAGVTQSPTHLIKTRGQQVTLRCSPKSGHDTVSWYQQALGQGPQFIFQYYEEEERQRGNFPDRFSGHQFPNYSSELNVNALLLGDSALYLCASSWGQGRNTEAFFGQGTRLTVV.

J is TRBJ1-6 and V is TRBV7-2; D not certain. The CDR3 is made up of 18 amino acids. V gave up 5 bases and J gave up 0 bases, with 17 bases separating them. Germline CDR1 SGHTA, CDR2 FQGNSA. CDR3 protein: CASSLKDAGSSYNSPLHF. The CDR3 DNA reads TGTGCCAGCAGCCTAAAGGACGCCGGGAGCTCCTATAATTCACCCCTCCACTTT.

This clone is a singleton in its sample. The rearrangement uses TRBV7-9 and TRBJ2-1; perhaps TRBD1 as D (5 bases). Looked up from germline, CDR1 is SEHNR and CDR2 is FQNEAQ (reference sequence). The CDR3 contains 13 residues. With 4 bases removed from V and 11 bases from J, the gap between germline ends came to 15 bases. Written as DNA, the CDR3 is TGTGCCAGCAGCTCCAGTGACAGACATAAGCAGTTCTTC. It translates to CASSSSDRHKQFF.

V is TRBV5-4 and J is TRBJ2-7; 9 bases fit TRBD2. Trimming at V came to 2 bases and at J to 5 bases, leaving 11 bases not matched to a gene. This CDR3 comprises 16 residues. Germline V gene sequence: CDR1 SGHNT, CDR2 YYREEE (reference sequence). The CDR3 bases are TGTGCCAGCAGCTTTTACGGGAGCGGGAGGAACCACGAGCAGTACTTC. Its protein product is CASSFYGSGRNHEQYF.

The genes are TRBV10-3 and TRBJ2-1, with TRBD2 matching 8 bases. V lost 2 bases and J lost 8; bases outside the gene matches: 5. Germline CDR1 is ENHRY and CDR2 is SYGVKD. The CDR3 length is 14 residues. Here the CDR3 reads CAISEVAGMDEQFF. CDR3 bases: TGTGCCATCAGTGAGGTAGCGGGGATGGATGAGCAGTTCTTC.

This rearrangement joins TRBV28 to TRBJ1-2, with D uncertain. With 3 bases removed from V and 6 bases from J, the gap between germline ends came to 11 bases. The CDR3 covers 13 residues. Per germline, CDR1 MDHEN and CDR2 SYDVKM. The CDR3 here is CASSFRTQDGYTF. Here the CDR3 DNA reads TGTGCCAGCAGTTTCAGGACCCAGGATGGCTACACCTTC.

The rearrangement uses TRBV12-5 and TRBJ2-7; tentatively, D is TRBD1 or TRBD2 (5 bases each). The V gene lost 0 bases and the J gene lost 2 bases, with 14 bases spanning the gap. This CDR3 contains 16 residues. Germline V gene lookup returns CDR1 LGHNT and CDR2 FRNRAP. CDR3 coding DNA: TGTGCTAGTGGTTTGGTACCCGGGCTGGGACCCTACGAGCAGTACTTC. Its translation is CASGLVPGLGPYEQYF.

V and J are TRBV5-4 and TRBJ2-2; 8 bases match TRBD1. Per the germline V gene, CDR1 is SGHNT and CDR2 is YYREEE (reference sequence). This CDR3 region has 15 residues. The J segment lost 6 bases and the V segment lost 5 bases, leaving 9 bases of the junction unmatched. The CDR3 DNA reads TGTGCCAGCAGGGAAATGGACAGGGTGGCCGGGGAGCTGTTTTTT. As protein: CASREMDRVAGELFF.

This sequence joins TRBV4-1 and TRBJ2-5, with a weak D call TRBD1 (5 bases). CDR1 and CDR2 from the germline V gene are MGHRA and YSYEKL. CDR3 length: 16 amino acids. Trimming stripped 2 bases from V and 2 bases from J, with 15 bases between. CDR3 amino acids: CASSQPDRGTQETQYF. The DNA for the CDR3 is TGCGCCAGCAGCCAACCCGATAGGGGAACACAAGAGACCCAGTACTTC.

On this clone: The sample carries other DNA sequences with the same CDR3. V usage is TRBV5-1 and J usage is TRBJ2-2; D gene ambiguous. This CDR3 has 15 residues. The V end lost 0 bases, the J end lost 2 bases, and 8 bases lay between the germline ends. Germline loops: CDR1 SGHRS, CDR2 YFSETQ. CDR3 amino acids: CASSLDGSNTGELFF. As DNA, the CDR3 is TGCGCCAGCAGCTTGGATGGTTCTAACACCGGGGAGCTGTTTTTT.

The genes are TRBV25-1 and TRBJ1-4; 12 nucleotides align to TRBD1. From germline, CDR1 is MGHDK and CDR2 SYGVNS. CDR3 length equals 18 residues. J gave up 4 bases and V 3 bases, and 9 bases lay outside the gene matches. The CDR3 here is CASSDPRDRGLGNEKLFF. Here the CDR3 DNA reads TGTGCCAGCAGTGACCCCCGGGACAGGGGGCTAGGTAATGAAAAACTGTTTTTT. Using reference TRBV25-1 and TRBJ1-4 for the parts outside the CDR3, the full variable domain is EADIYQTPRYLVIGTGKKITLECSQTMGHDKMYWYQQDPGMELHLIHYSYGVNSTEKGDLSSESTVSRIRTEHFPLTLESARPSHTSQYLCASSDPRDRGLGNEKLFFGSGTQLSVL.

This chain connects TRBV10-3 to TRBJ1-1; D is undetermined. The CDR3 is made up of 12 amino acids. V lost 3 bases to trimming and J lost 6 bases, with 8 bases between them. The germline gives CDR1 ENHRY, CDR2 SYGVKD. This CDR3 is CAISDGRAEAFF. The CDR3 DNA is TGTGCCATCAGTGACGGTAGAGCTGAAGCTTTCTTT.

This rearrangement joins TRBV2 to TRBJ2-3, with 8 bases identical to TRBD2. V gave up 3 bases and J gave up 6 bases; unmatched junction bases: 5. Germline V gene data show CDR1 as SNHLY and CDR2 as FYNNEI. CDR3 length equals 14 residues. The CDR3 is CASSEGLEDDTQYF. Written as DNA, the CDR3 is TGTGCCAGCAGTGAGGGACTAGAGGATGATACGCAGTATTTT.

The V gene is TRBV4-2, the J gene TRBJ1-5; no clear D. Trimming took 0 bases from V and 2 from J, leaving 11 bases between them. CDR3 length: 16 amino acids. Germline CDR1 is LGHNA and CDR2 is YNFKEQ. CDR3: CASSQDTGEGNQPQHF. CDR3 nucleotide sequence: TGTGCCAGCAGCCAAGATACCGGGGAGGGCAATCAGCCCCAGCATTTT.

This chain joins TRBV10-1 and TRBJ1-1; 8 nucleotides align to TRBD1. V shed 7 bases and J 4 bases; nucleotides not matched to a gene: 11. CDR3 size: 15 residues. The germline V gene has CDR1 WNHNN and CDR2 SYGVQD (reference sequence). CDR3 sequence: CASTRTGIGGTEAFF. CDR3 coding DNA: TGCGCCAGCACAAGGACAGGGATCGGGGGCACTGAAGCTTTCTTT.

The V call is TRBV19, the J call TRBJ2-7; TRBD2 matches at 7 bases. With V trimmed by 6 bases and J by 5 bases, 10 bases remained unmatched. Germline V lookup: CDR1 LNHDA, CDR2 SQIVND (reference sequence). CDR3 length equals 14 residues. The CDR3 DNA is TGTGCCAGTAGCCCTGGGGGGGGGATCAACGAGCAGTACTTC. Translating it yields CASSPGGGINEQYF. Drawing the rest from reference TRBV19 and TRBJ2-7, the complete variable domain is DGGITQSPKYLFRKEGQNVTLSCEQNLNHDAMYWYRQDPGQGLRLIYYSQIVNDFQKGDIAEGYSVSREKKESFPLTVTSAQKNPTAFYLCASSPGGGINEQYFGPGTRLTVT.

The CDR3 reads CASSSDGPGDTEAFF. The CDR3 nucleotides are TGTGCCAGCAGCTCGGACGGCCCAGGTGACACTGAAGCTTTCTTT. V gene TRBV5-4 combines with J gene TRBJ1-1; D call uncertain. The CDR3 covers 15 residues. The V and J ends lost 3 bases and 3 bases respectively, with 15 bases between them. Germline CDR1 and CDR2: SGHNT and YYREEE (reference sequence).

In regard to this clone: Other DNA sequences in the same sample also yield this CDR3. The chain uses TRBV10-2 and TRBJ2-7; D is unclear. V lost 2 bases and J 1 base, leaving 6 bases between the germline ends. The CDR3 is 13 residues long. CDR1 is WSHSY, CDR2 SAAADI, per germline. The CDR3 sequence: CASSEAVSYEQYF. Written as DNA, the CDR3 is TGCGCCAGCAGTGAGGCAGTTTCCTACGAGCAGTACTTC.

On this clone itself: At one of its ends the junction is not consistent with the germline gene, which may arise from a read error. This chain connects TRBV10-3 to TRBJ2-2; 10 bases are shared with TRBD1. Germline V gene sequence: CDR1 ENHRY, CDR2 SYGVKD. The CDR3 covers 15 residues. The CDR3 loop is CAISTDRGNAGELFF. In DNA, the CDR3 is TGTGCCATCAGTACGGACAGGGGGAACGCCGGGGAGCTGTTTTTT.

The chain uses TRBV27 and TRBJ2-5; D is ambiguous. The V end was cut by 5 bases, the J end by 5 bases, with 12 bases between. In germline, CDR1 is MNHEY, CDR2 SMNVEV (reference sequence). The CDR3 is 13 residues long. Here the CDR3 reads CASSPRFGETQYF. The DNA of the CDR3 is TGTGCCAGCAGTCCCCGTTTCGGGGAGACCCAGTACTTC.

The V gene is TRBV9, the J gene TRBJ1-2; TRBD1 is a possible D gene (6 bases). The CDR3 has 15 residues. The V and J ends lost 0 bases and 3 bases respectively, with 12 bases between them. The germline V gene encodes CDR1 SGDLS and CDR2 YYNGEE. CDR3 sequence: CASSVGSAGDYGYTF. DNA for the CDR3: TGTGCCAGCAGCGTAGGGTCTGCAGGGGACTATGGCTACACCTTC.

This clone was counted once. The chain uses TRBV7-2 and TRBJ1-2; possible D gene TRBD1, 5 bases. The V end was cut by 7 bases, the J end by 3 bases, with 12 bases between. Looked up from germline, CDR1 is SGHTA and CDR2 is FQGNSA. The CDR3 runs to 13 residues. CDR3 amino acids: CASIRGGDYGYTF. The CDR3 DNA reads as TGTGCCAGCATAAGGGGTGGGGACTATGGCTACACCTTC.

This chain uses TRBV5-4 with TRBJ2-7; D unclear. The V end lost 4 bases, the J end lost 2 bases, and 13 bases lay between the germline ends. This CDR3 spans 14 amino acids. CDR1 is SGHNT and CDR2 is YYREEE in the germline V gene (reference sequence). CDR3: CASSDIQIAYEQYF. In DNA form, the CDR3 reads TGTGCCAGCAGCGACATTCAGATCGCCTACGAGCAGTACTTC.

The J gene is TRBJ2-1, the V gene TRBV27; 12 bases are shared with TRBD1. CDR3 length equals 18 residues. V was clipped by 6 bases and J by 3 bases; unmatched bases: 12. CDR1 and CDR2 from the germline V gene are MNHEY and SMNVEV (reference sequence). CDR3 amino acids: CASSGTGGAQTVYNEQFF. As DNA, the CDR3 is TGTGCCAGCAGCGGGACAGGGGGCGCCCAAACTGTCTACAATGAGCAGTTCTTC.

The V and J genes are TRBV19 and TRBJ1-5, with a weak D call TRBD1 (6 bases). Germline V gene lookup returns CDR1 LNHDA and CDR2 SQIVND (reference sequence). Trimming took 5 bases from V and 3 from J, leaving 14 bases between them. The CDR3 runs to 15 residues. This CDR3 reads CASSVLGGPNQPQHF. In nucleotides, the CDR3 is TGTGCCAGTAGTGTTTTGGGGGGCCCCAATCAGCCCCAGCATTTT.

In regard to this clone: The same CDR3 is also encoded by other DNA sequences in this sample. This rearrangement joins TRBV9 to TRBJ2-1; D is undetermined. Germline CDR1 and CDR2: SGDLS and YYNGEE. The CDR3 totals 14 residues. The ends were cut back, 0 bases at V and 5 bases at J, with 9 bases in the middle. This chain's CDR3 is CASSVGGGDNEQFF. In DNA form, the CDR3 reads TGTGCCAGCAGCGTAGGTGGCGGAGACAATGAGCAGTTCTTC.

The chain links TRBV9 to TRBJ2-5; the D gene could be TRBD1 or TRBD2 (5 bases each). Germline V gives CDR1 SGDLS, CDR2 YYNGEE. With 2 bases removed from V and 8 bases from J, the gap between germline ends came to 10 bases. CDR3 length equals 12 residues. The CDR3 DNA sequence: TGTGCCAGCAGCGTTAATGGGGGAACCCAGTACTTC. This translates into CASSVNGGTQYF.

V gene TRBV5-4 combines with J gene TRBJ2-3, with 12 bases that match TRBD1. With 2 bases clipped from V and 5 bases from J, the junction kept 6 bases outside the gene matches. This CDR3 spans 16 amino acids. The germline CDR1 and CDR2 sequences are SGHNT and YYREEE (reference sequence). CDR3 coding DNA: TGTGCCAGCAGCTTCCCGGGACAGGGGGCCGAAGATACGCAGTATTTT. This codes for CASSFPGQGAEDTQYF.

This chain joins TRBV6-5 and TRBJ1-2; D not certain. CDR3 size: 12 residues. Trimming cost V 5 bases and J 7 bases, with 11 bases left between them. From germline, CDR1 is MNHEY and CDR2 SVGAGI. CDR3 in amino acids: CASSPGSFGYTF. The DNA of the CDR3 is TGTGCCAGCAGTCCAGGATCTTTTGGCTACACCTTC.

The chain carries TRBV5-4 and TRBJ2-7; D gene uncertain. CDR1 SGHNT and CDR2 YYREEE come from the germline V gene (reference sequence). This CDR3 spans 15 amino acids. V was trimmed by 2 bases and J by 1 base, leaving 13 bases between them. The CDR3 bases are TGTGCCAGCAGCTTCGAGGTAGGGCGATCCTACGAGCAGTACTTC. It encodes CASSFEVGRSYEQYF.